Below are 25 T cell receptor beta chains sequenced from a single sample in a study of blood T cell repertoires in COVID-19. Here immunoSEQ multiplex PCR was the method, and the copy in TCRdb shows in-frame clones only, minus some. The table shows 250,000 to 300,000 clones, with approximately 86% occurring only once. Material for sequencing was peripheral blood. The origin of the receptors is a woman between 65 and 79 years old with COVID-19, enrolled during active disease.

The chain has TRBV10-2 and TRBJ1-5, with D possibly being TRBD1 (6 bases). Germline values: CDR1 WSHSY, CDR2 SAAADI. V gave up 6 bases and J gave up 2 bases, with 11 bases separating them. This CDR3 region has 14 residues. CDR3 protein: CASRGAGGNQPQHF. CDR3 coding DNA: TGCGCCAGCAGGGGGGCAGGGGGCAATCAGCCCCAGCATTTT.

The chain combines TRBV6-5 with TRBJ1-2, with TRBD1 as a possible D gene (6 bases). Germline CDR1 reads MNHEY; CDR2 reads SVGAGI. CDR3 size: 14 residues. The V end was cut by 2 bases, the J end by 8 bases, with 15 bases between. The CDR3 reads CASSYQGPYPGYTF. The CDR3 DNA sequence: TGTGCCAGCAGTTACCAGGGGCCCTACCCGGGCTACACCTTC.

The chain couples TRBV10-3 to TRBJ2-3, with D uncertain. The CDR3 totals 14 residues. Trimming stripped 4 bases from V and 1 base from J, with 9 bases between. Germline assignment: CDR1 ENHRY and CDR2 SYGVKD. As DNA, the CDR3 is TGTGCCATCAGTGCCCAAGGAGGCACAGATACGCAGTATTTT. Its translation: CAISAQGGTDTQYF.

The CDR3: CASSPRTGAGNTIYF. The CDR3 coding sequence is TGTGCCAGCAGCCCCCGGACAGGGGCTGGAAACACCATATATTTT. The chain joins TRBV9 to TRBJ1-3; 9 positions agree with TRBD1. Germline CDR1 reads SGDLS; CDR2 reads YYNGEE. After removal of 4 bases from V and 2 bases from J, the junction contained 4 bases not matched to a gene. The CDR3 is 15 residues long.

The chain carries TRBV9 and TRBJ2-3, with TRBD2 matching 7 bases. The CDR3 loop spans 15 amino acids. Germline CDR1 is SGDLS and CDR2 is YYNGEE. J was trimmed by 3 bases and V by 0 bases; bases with no gene match: 4. The CDR3 nucleotides are TGTGCCAGCAGCGTAGGGGGGACTAAAACAGATACGCAGTATTTT. Its translation is CASSVGGTKTDTQYF.

The J gene is TRBJ1-2, the V gene TRBV7-2; D ambiguous. Germline values: CDR1 SGHTA, CDR2 FQGNSA. The CDR3 spans 12 residues. V lost 3 bases and J 8 bases, leaving 10 bases between the germline ends. DNA of the CDR3: TGTGCCAGCAGCTTTTCGACTAGGGGCTACACCTTC. Protein: CASSFSTRGYTF.

The chain recombines TRBV2 with TRBJ1-3; 8 bases fit TRBD1. CDR3 length equals 12 residues. Trimming at V came to 10 bases and at J to 3 bases, leaving 2 bases not matched to a gene. Per germline, CDR1 SNHLY and CDR2 FYNNEI. This chain's CDR3 is CAMGQDGNTIYF. CDR3 bases: TGTGCCATGGGACAGGATGGAAACACCATATATTTT.

This clone showed up just a few times. V and J are TRBV15 and TRBJ1-5; D gene uncertain. Per the germline V gene, CDR1 is LNHNV and CDR2 is YYDKDF (reference sequence). V was cut by 0 bases and J by 0 bases, with 3 bases left in between. The CDR3 loop spans 14 amino acids. CDR3 residues: CATSRDGSNQPQHF. The DNA of the CDR3 is TGTGCCACCAGCAGAGACGGTAGCAATCAGCCCCAGCATTTT.

This clone was counted only a few times. This CDR3 is also generated by other DNA sequences in the sample. The rearrangement uses TRBV5-4 and TRBJ1-1; the match to TRBD1 covers 8 bases. The J segment lost 7 bases and the V segment lost 1 base, leaving 3 bases of the junction unmatched. The CDR3 covers 13 residues. CDR1 is SGHNT and CDR2 is YYREEE in the germline V gene (reference sequence). CDR3 in amino acids: CASSLTGGVEAFF. In DNA, the CDR3 is TGTGCCAGCAGCTTGACAGGGGGTGTTGAAGCTTTCTTT.

The chain employs TRBV23-1 and TRBJ1-6; D may be TRBD1 (5 bases). TRBV23-1 is noted as an ORF with a role that remains uncertain. This CDR3 comprises 17 residues. V was cut by 4 bases and J by 5 bases, with 18 bases left in between. The CDR3 sequence is CASSPFPATEHNSPLHF. As DNA, the CDR3 is TGCGCCAGCAGTCCATTTCCCGCGACAGAACATAATTCACCCCTCCACTTT.

The gene calls are TRBV28 and TRBJ1-2; D is undetermined. CDR3 length: 12 amino acids. CDR1 is MDHEN and CDR2 is SYDVKM in the germline V gene. V was clipped by 3 bases and J by 6 bases, with 8 bases between them. The CDR3 nucleotides are TGTGCCAGCAGTTTTAGGACTGATGGCTACACCTTC. Protein: CASSFRTDGYTF.

The chain recombines TRBV2 with TRBJ2-2; D is undetermined. CDR3 size: 14 residues. With 4 bases removed from V and 1 base from J, the gap between germline ends came to 7 bases. Germline V gene data show CDR1 as SNHLY and CDR2 as FYNNEI. The CDR3 protein is CASSGQMNTGELFF. DNA for the CDR3: TGTGCCAGCAGTGGGCAGATGAACACCGGGGAGCTGTTTTTT.

The rearrangement joins TRBV7-9 to TRBJ2-6, with a possible D match to TRBD1 (6 bases). The germline V and J ends were trimmed by 5 bases and 1 base, with 18 bases remaining between them. The CDR3 sequence is 18 residues long. Germline CDR1 reads SEHNR; CDR2 reads FQNEAQ (reference sequence). The CDR3 DNA reads TGTGCCAGCAGCCGACAGGACAGAACAAAATCTGGGGCCAACGTCCTGACTTTC. Its protein is CASSRQDRTKSGANVLTF.

V and J are TRBV9 and TRBJ1-2; D possibly corresponds to TRBD1 (6 bases). The CDR3 is made up of 13 amino acids. Per the germline V gene, CDR1 is SGDLS and CDR2 is YYNGEE. Trimming cost V 4 bases and J 3 bases, with 10 bases left between them. DNA for the CDR3: TGTGCCAGCAGCAAGGACAGTTACTATGGCTACACCTTC. Its protein is CASSKDSYYGYTF.

The CDR3 DNA is TGTGCCAGCAGCCCCGGCGGGGCTCAGTACTTC. Encoded protein: CASSPGGAQYF. The chain combines TRBV7-2 with TRBJ2-4; maybe TRBD2 (6 bases). The V gene lost 5 bases and the J gene lost 12 bases, with 11 bases spanning the gap. Germline CDR1 is SGHTA and CDR2 is FQGNSA. The CDR3 covers 11 residues.

The V and J genes are TRBV10-3 and TRBJ1-1, with TRBD1 matching over 7 bases. The germline CDR1 and CDR2 sequences are ENHRY and SYGVKD. After removal of 1 base from V and 3 bases from J, the junction contained 8 bases not matched to a gene. The CDR3 loop spans 16 amino acids. As DNA, the CDR3 is TGTGCCATCAGTGAGTTTGTAGGGGGCGCGGACACTGAAGCTTTCTTT. It codes for CAISEFVGGADTEAFF.

The chain uses TRBV2 and TRBJ2-7; 7 nucleotides align to TRBD1. The germline CDR1 and CDR2 sequences are SNHLY and FYNNEI. J was trimmed by 2 bases and V by 6 bases; bases with no gene match: 7. The CDR3 extends over 14 amino acids. The CDR3 spells CASSPDRVTYEQYF. CDR3 DNA sequence: TGTGCCAGCAGCCCCGACAGGGTTACCTACGAGCAGTACTTC.

This clone was found once. The CDR3 is CASTSGSNQPQHF. The CDR3 DNA reads TGTGCCAGCACCTCGGGTAGCAATCAGCCCCAGCATTTT. The gene calls are TRBV2 and TRBJ1-5; D gene ambiguous. The length of the CDR3 is 13 residues. Germline assignment: CDR1 SNHLY and CDR2 FYNNEI. The V end was cut by 7 bases, the J end by 0 bases, with 7 bases between.

The chain links TRBV23-1 to TRBJ2-3; no definite D call. TRBV23-1 is placed among ORFs of uncertain function. Between the trimmed V and J ends, which lost 6 bases and 7 bases, there was a span of 17 bases. The CDR3 totals 14 residues. CDR3 sequence (DNA): TGCGCCAGCAGACTTCAGGCGACCGCCTATACGCAGTATTTT. Protein product: CASRLQATAYTQYF.

This clone occurred once. The V gene is TRBV5-6, the J gene TRBJ2-3; tentative D call: TRBD2 (6 bases). Trimming pared 2 bases from V and 3 bases from J, leaving 16 bases between. The CDR3 length is 16 residues. Germline CDR1 is SGHDT and CDR2 is YYEEEE. The CDR3 region is CASSFVPGSATDTQYF. The CDR3 DNA is TGTGCCAGCAGCTTTGTCCCCGGGAGTGCTACAGATACGCAGTATTTT.

The chain joins TRBV2 to TRBJ1-5; 9 bases map to TRBD1. Germline CDR1 is SNHLY and CDR2 is FYNNEI. V was clipped by 6 bases and J by 0 bases; unmatched bases: 24. This CDR3 comprises 22 residues. The CDR3 sequence is CASSEMGTGTQMGYNSNQPQHF. The CDR3 nucleotides are TGTGCCAGCAGCGAAATGGGGACAGGGACACAAATGGGGTACAATAGCAATCAGCCCCAGCATTTT.

This clone was detected only once. This specimen includes other DNA sequences encoding the same CDR3. This chain connects TRBV5-1 to TRBJ2-5, with TRBD1 matching over 9 bases. The CDR3 has 14 residues. CDR1 is SGHRS and CDR2 is YFSETQ in the germline V gene. Trimming took 4 bases from V and 3 from J; bases not matched to a gene: 4. CDR3 coding DNA: TGCGCCAGCAGCCCCGGGACAGGGAAAGAGACCCAGTACTTC. Protein: CASSPGTGKETQYF.

The chain is built from TRBV5-1 and TRBJ2-3; D call uncertain. The V end was cut by 5 bases, the J end by 4 bases, with 11 bases between. This CDR3 region has 13 residues. Germline CDR1 reads SGHRS; CDR2 reads YFSETQ. The CDR3 reads CASSDLQADTQYF. In nucleotides, the CDR3 is TGCGCCAGCAGTGACCTTCAGGCAGATACGCAGTATTTT. The variable domain in full, with the rest retrieved from reference TRBV5-1 and TRBJ2-3, is KAGVTQTPRYLIKTRGQQVTLSCSPISGHRSVSWYQQTPGQGLQFLFEYFSETQRNKGNFPGRFSGRQFSNSRSEMNVSTLELGDSALYLCASSDLQADTQYFGPGTRLTVL.

Points on this clone: Other DNA sequences in the same sample also yield this CDR3. The chain links TRBV5-1 to TRBJ2-3; perhaps TRBD2 as D (7 bases). The CDR3 runs to 14 residues. The germline V gene has CDR1 SGHRS and CDR2 YFSETQ. The V gene lost 1 base and the J gene lost 5 bases, with 11 bases spanning the gap. The CDR3 coding sequence is TGCGCCAGCAGCTTGTCGGGGGGCCAAGATACGCAGTATTTT. It encodes CASSLSGGQDTQYF. The entire variable domain, with the rest obtained from reference TRBV5-1 and TRBJ2-3, is as follows: KAGVTQTPRYLIKTRGQQVTLSCSPISGHRSVSWYQQTPGQGLQFLFEYFSETQRNKGNFPGRFSGRQFSNSRSEMNVSTLELGDSALYLCASSLSGGQDTQYFGPGTRLTVL.

The chain links TRBV29-1 to TRBJ1-1, with D perhaps TRBD1 (5 bases). Deletions cut 7 bases from V and 3 bases from J, with 15 bases between. The CDR3 totals 13 residues. Germline CDR1 SQVTM, CDR2 ANQGSEA. CDR3 nucleotides: TGCAGCGCGGAGGACACCCGGGACACTGAAGCTTTCTTT. It specifies CSAEDTRDTEAFF.